Listed below are T cell receptor beta chains from one sample, sequenced in a study of blood T cell repertoires in COVID-19. The assay was immunoSEQ multiplex PCR, and TCRdb's table has in-frame clones only and misses some. This sample yields 95,000 to 120,000 clones, of which roughly 85% are seen a single time; around 6% belongs to the top ten. The sample consisted of peripheral blood. These receptors came from a woman aged 55-75 years with COVID-19, enrolled during active disease. CDR3s include the opening cysteine and the closing phenylalanine or tryptophan.

cdr3_aa	v_call	j_call
CASSLLGQGVYEQYF	TRBV27	TRBJ2-7
CASSIGGSPYYEQYF	TRBV19	TRBJ2-7
CASSMGVRYEQYF	TRBV5-6	TRBJ2-7
CASITPGYTEAFF	TRBV21-1	TRBJ1-1
CASSVVHFGGVSTDTQYF	TRBV5-4	TRBJ2-3
CATSQGANYGYTF	TRBV24-1	TRBJ1-2
CASSPLRLDTQYF	TRBV11-2	TRBJ2-3
CASSLGGRQFF	TRBV27	TRBJ2-1
CASTPDRGPSSRGYTF	TRBV19	TRBJ1-2
CASSITGATYEQYF	TRBV11-2	TRBJ2-7
CASSLNPLGRGFTEAFF	TRBV5-1	TRBJ1-1
CATSGPVSGTGNGQPQHF	TRBV24-1	TRBJ1-5
CASSRGQTLEQFF	TRBV27	TRBJ2-1
CASSQLAGGSSGTQYF	TRBV11-2	TRBJ2-5
CSVGGTGVADTQYF	TRBV29-1	TRBJ2-3
CASSSTGRIVFF	TRBV6-1	TRBJ1-1
CASSSPGQVIYGYTF	TRBV6-9	TRBJ1-2
CASSFSSGGADTQYF	TRBV11-1	TRBJ2-3
CASSEYTKDRGGGEQFF	TRBV25-1	TRBJ2-1
CASSLQQNTEAFF	TRBV11-3	TRBJ1-1
CAWVRGYRTAYNEQFF	TRBV30	TRBJ2-1
CASSLMGQGTDTQYF	TRBV7-3	TRBJ2-3
CSVAVRGTSYEQYF	TRBV29-1	TRBJ2-7
CASSPPGLARQGELFF	TRBV7-9	TRBJ2-2
CASSFWGGQGETQYF	TRBV11-2	TRBJ2-5
CASSQDLTLAGNYEQYF	TRBV4-2	TRBJ2-7
CASSVVGRVTSGNTIYF	TRBV9	TRBJ1-3
CASSLGRGIGAYEQYF	TRBV28	TRBJ2-7
CASSLNSGGDTQYF	TRBV7-2	TRBJ2-3
CASSPGTGVYYEQYF	TRBV6-2/TRBV6-3	TRBJ2-7
CASSRYGGELFF	TRBV6-2/TRBV6-3	TRBJ2-2
CASSTGTGDQPQHF	TRBV6-5	TRBJ1-5
CASKLAAQGEQFF	TRBV12-3/TRBV12-4	TRBJ2-1
CAGKPGQGTDTQYF	TRBV5-5	TRBJ2-3
CASSLLHRANYGYTF	TRBV11-2	TRBJ1-2
CASSARPYPEANISNQPQHF	TRBV6-4	TRBJ1-5
CASNAVGNTEAFF	TRBV7-9	TRBJ1-1
CASSSTLLGELFF	TRBV11-3	TRBJ2-2
CASRVTFSNTEAFF	TRBV6-5	TRBJ1-1
CASSYSMWQGSEKLFF	TRBV6-5	TRBJ1-4
CASSLGTYNTDTQYF	TRBV7-9	TRBJ2-3
CARGWGGTGGQQETQYF	TRBV12-5	TRBJ2-5
CASSQDLKRVDTEAFF	TRBV4-1	TRBJ1-1
CATSRVRGVGGHGYTF	TRBV15	TRBJ1-2
CASSLRGQETQYF	TRBV5-4	TRBJ2-5
CASSLGGRGYNSPLHF	TRBV7-8	TRBJ1-6
CAWSVPGQGFKKLFF	TRBV30	TRBJ1-4
CASSIAHQGAGQVDQPQHF	TRBV19	TRBJ1-5
CASRRRTGTNQPQHF	TRBV2	TRBJ1-5
CASSQVTGVASDTQYF	TRBV4-3	TRBJ2-3
CASCQGVETEAFF	TRBV19	TRBJ1-1
CASSEQGTNYGYTF	TRBV2	TRBJ1-2
CASSKVTGWDEQYF	TRBV21-1	TRBJ2-7
CASSESSWEQYF	TRBV6-1	TRBJ2-7
CASSQDWARRNTEAFF	TRBV4-1	TRBJ1-1
CASSKQGFADQPQHF	TRBV19	TRBJ1-5
CASSRGSRYNEQFF	TRBV11-3	TRBJ2-1